Listed here are 9 T cell receptor beta chains from one sample, sequenced in a study of OX40 agonist ivuxolimab in advanced cancers. Sequencing was performed with immunoSEQ multiplex PCR; in TCRdb, only in-frame clones are kept and a portion is missing. The sample lists about 5,700 clones; 75% to 90% were seen once. Material: CD4+ or CD8+ T cells sorted from blood, obtained in a trial of the OX40 agonist ivuxolimab. These receptors all stem from an adult with an advanced solid tumor such as melanoma, head and neck, liver or kidney cancer.

This clone was detected only once. One end of the junction varies from germline; a read error may be responsible. This chain connects TRBV5-1 to TRBJ1-1; TRBD1 agrees at 7 bases. The CDR3 is 13 residues long. CDR1 is SGHRS, CDR2 YFSETQ, per germline. The CDR3 sequence is CASSPTGNAEAFF. The DNA of the CDR3 is TGCGCCAGCAGCCCGACAGGGAACGCTGAAGCTTTCTTT. Combining the CDR3 with reference TRBV5-1 and TRBJ1-1 gives the whole variable domain KAGVTQTPRYLIKTRGQQVTLSCSPISGHRSVSWYQQTPGQGLQFLFEYFSETQRNKGNFPGRFSGRQFSNSRSEMNVSTLELGDSALYLCASSPTGNAEAFFGQGTRLTVV.

This sequence joins TRBV5-5 and TRBJ1-1; possible D gene TRBD1, 5 bases. This CDR3 contains 15 residues. Trimming cost V 4 bases and J 1 base, with 14 bases left between them. Germline CDR1 SGHKS, CDR2 YYEKEE (reference sequence). The CDR3 loop is CASSRGWGTNTEAFF. The DNA of the CDR3 is TGTGCCAGCAGCCGGGGGTGGGGCACGAACACTGAAGCTTTCTTT.

The rearrangement links TRBV9 to TRBJ2-2; 10 positions match TRBD1. The V gene end was trimmed by 2 bases and the J gene end by 7 bases; junction bases not matched to a gene: 5. Germline V gene lookup returns CDR1 SGDLS and CDR2 YYNGEE. The CDR3 loop spans 15 amino acids. CDR3 DNA: TGTGCCAGCAGCGTCGGGACAGGGGCGGTCGGGGAGCTGTTTTTT. It encodes CASSVGTGAVGELFF.

The CDR3 nucleotides are TGTGCCAGCAGTGACGCCGGGACACTCAATCAGCCCCAGCATTTT. Amino acid sequence: CASSDAGTLNQPQHF. The gene calls are TRBV6-1 and TRBJ1-5; TRBD1 might be the D (6 bases). V shed 3 bases and J shed 3 bases, with 12 bases lying between them. The CDR3 is 15 residues long. The germline V gene encodes CDR1 MNHNS and CDR2 SASEGT.

The chain recombines TRBV14 with TRBJ1-2; TRBD1 aligns across 7 bases. Trimming at V came to 3 bases and at J to 3 bases, leaving 10 bases not matched to a gene. The CDR3 contains 16 residues. CDR1 and CDR2 (germline): SGHDN, FVKESK. CDR3 residues: CASSQGEQGMDYGYTF. The CDR3 DNA reads as TGTGCCAGCAGCCAGGGGGAACAGGGGATGGACTATGGCTACACCTTC.

The rearrangement links TRBV12-5 to TRBJ1-1; no clear D. The CDR3 runs to 14 residues. V was trimmed by 6 bases and J by 5 bases, leaving 16 bases between them. CDR1 LGHNT and CDR2 FRNRAP come from the germline V gene. The CDR3 loop is CASGPMTARTEAFF. Written as DNA, the CDR3 is TGTGCTAGTGGCCCTATGACGGCGCGGACTGAAGCTTTCTTT. Based on the CDR3 plus reference TRBV12-5 and TRBJ1-1, the full variable domain is DARVTQTPRHKVTEMGQEVTMRCQPILGHNTVFWYRQTMMQGLELLAYFRNRAPLDDSGMPKDRFSAEMPDATLATLKIQPSEPRDSAVYFCASGPMTARTEAFFGQGTRLTVV.

The CDR3 nucleotides are TGTGCCAGCAGCCACGGGACAGGGTTCCCGGGCTCGGCTGGCTACACCTTC. Translation: CASSHGTGFPGSAGYTF. The chain has TRBV7-9 and TRBJ1-2; 9 nucleotides align to TRBD1. The CDR3 length is 17 residues. Germline assignment: CDR1 SEHNR and CDR2 FQNEAQ (reference sequence). V was clipped by 5 bases and J by 7 bases; unmatched bases: 17.

The CDR3 DNA reads as TGTGCCACCAGCCCCCACCCGACTAGCGGGGAAGAGACCCAGTACTTC. This gives the protein CATSPHPTSGEETQYF. The chain uses TRBV15 and TRBJ2-5; 11 bases match TRBD2. CDR3 length: 16 amino acids. Germline CDR1 LNHNV, CDR2 YYDKDF (reference sequence). The V segment lost 5 bases and the J segment 3 bases; nucleotides outside the gene matches: 8.

The V and J genes are TRBV28 and TRBJ1-2; the match to TRBD1 covers 10 bases. With V trimmed by 4 bases and J by 3 bases, 17 bases remained unmatched. Germline V lookup: CDR1 MDHEN, CDR2 SYDVKM. The CDR3 loop spans 19 amino acids. CDR3: CASSSSETGGARMDYGYTF. The CDR3 DNA is TGTGCCAGCAGTTCCTCAGAGACAGGGGGCGCGAGGATGGACTATGGCTACACCTTC.